This T cell receptor (beta chain) was obtained from a study of shared clonotypes between healthy human individuals. The ends were cut back, 3 bases at V and 5 bases at J, with 26 bases in the middle. This CDR3 comprises 18 residues. Germline V gene data show CDR1 as KGHSH and CDR2 as LQKENI. A remark on this clone: Its antigen is not known.

The study, taken as a whole, reports: Larger estimated richness was generally recorded for naive subsets relative to memory subsets. The represented genetic and exposure-history diversity was limited by the small number of donors.

The run depth of the assay was deep. Clones were read by immunoSEQ multiplex PCR, and TCRdb kept only the in-frame ones, dropping some. The repertoire holds roughly 170,000 clones, with about 68% as singletons. The clonotype originates from a man aged 25 to 40 in good health. Input material: memory CD4+ T cells sorted from blood. Subset here: CD45RA-negative fraction. This rearrangement joins TRBV18 to TRBJ2-7; no definite D call. The CDR3 region is CASSPIAPYGMSSHEQYF. The CDR3 bases are TGTGCCAGCTCACCGATAGCTCCGTACGGTATGTCAAGCCACGAGCAGTACTTC.